The clone carrying this T cell receptor (beta chain) was counted once. It was CD45RO-negative cells, positively selected for CCR7, that made up naive CD8 cells, with terminally differentiated effector memory CD45RA+ cells excluded. The sample comes from a study of shared clonotypes between healthy human individuals. Turning to the study itself: Donor ages ranged 18 to 49 years: two women, a few men. For every donor, three CD4 naive, three CD4 memory, two CD8 naive and one CD8 memory plates were used.

In germline, CDR1 is LNHDA, CDR2 SQIVND (reference sequence). Trimming took 4 bases from V and 5 from J, leaving 12 bases between them. The CDR3 runs to 14 residues. Sequencing was performed with immunoSEQ multiplex PCR; in TCRdb, only in-frame clones are kept and a portion is missing. This repertoire shows 650,000 to 800,000 clones, approximately 90% found once; its top ten account for approximately 24%. Sequencing input: naive CD8+ T cells sorted from blood. The sequence derives from a young man in good health. This chain connects TRBV19 to TRBJ2-1, with D possibly matching TRBD2 (5 bases). CDR3 bases: TGTGCCAGTAGTAACTACCGGGATAACAATGAGCAGTTCTTC. Amino acid sequence: CASSNYRDNNEQFF.